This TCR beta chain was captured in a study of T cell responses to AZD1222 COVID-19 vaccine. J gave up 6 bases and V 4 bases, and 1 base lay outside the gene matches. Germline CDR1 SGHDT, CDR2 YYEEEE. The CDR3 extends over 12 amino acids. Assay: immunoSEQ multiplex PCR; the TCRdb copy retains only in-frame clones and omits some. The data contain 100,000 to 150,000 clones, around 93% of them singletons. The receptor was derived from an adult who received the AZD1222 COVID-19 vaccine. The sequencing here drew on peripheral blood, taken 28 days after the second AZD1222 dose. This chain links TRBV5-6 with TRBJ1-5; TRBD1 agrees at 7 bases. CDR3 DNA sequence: TGTGCCAGCAGCGCAGGGGGTCAGCCCCAGCATTTT. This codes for CASSAGGQPQHF. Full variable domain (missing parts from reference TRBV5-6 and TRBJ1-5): DAGVTQSPTHLIKTRGQQVTLRCSPKSGHDTVSWYQQALGQGPQFIFQYYEEEERQRGNFPDRFSGHQFPNYSSELNVNALLLGDSALYLCASSAGGQPQHFGDGTRLSIL.